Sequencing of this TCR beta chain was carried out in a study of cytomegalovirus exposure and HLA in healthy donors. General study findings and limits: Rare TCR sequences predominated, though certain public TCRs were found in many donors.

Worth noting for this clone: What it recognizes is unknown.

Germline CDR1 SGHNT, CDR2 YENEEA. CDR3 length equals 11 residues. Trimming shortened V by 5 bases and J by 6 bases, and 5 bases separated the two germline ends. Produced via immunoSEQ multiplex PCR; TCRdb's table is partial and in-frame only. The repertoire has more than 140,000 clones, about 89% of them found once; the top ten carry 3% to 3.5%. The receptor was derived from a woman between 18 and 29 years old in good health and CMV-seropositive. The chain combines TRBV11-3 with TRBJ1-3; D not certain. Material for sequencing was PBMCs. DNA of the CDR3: TGTGCCAGCAGCCTCCTAAACACCATATATTTT. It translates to CASSLLNTIYF.